The present T cell receptor beta chain was sequenced within a study of cytomegalovirus exposure and HLA in healthy donors. Germline CDR1 reads LNHDA; CDR2 reads SQIVND (reference sequence). The V and J ends lost 3 bases and 13 bases, in that order; junction bases with no gene match: 14. CDR3 length: 15 amino acids. The PCR employed 60 Vbeta primers together with 13 Jbeta primers. The repertoire was sequenced with immunoSEQ multiplex PCR; TCRdb's copy has only in-frame clones and lacks some. Of some 40,000 clones in the sample, about 64% were seen once. Healthy bone marrow donors made up the cohort. Specimen: PBMCs. J is TRBJ1-2 and V is TRBV19; 10 nucleotides align to TRBD1. The sequence was collected from a man aged 60 to 69 in good health and CMV-seropositive. For the CDR3, the DNA is TGTGCCAGTAGTATCGCCGGGACAGGGGTTTTGAGCGGCACCTTC. This encodes CASSIAGTGVLSGTF.